The 16 T cell receptor beta chains below come from one sample, sequenced in a study of T cell clonality in common variable immunodeficiency. Assay: immunoSEQ multiplex PCR; the TCRdb copy retains only in-frame clones and omits some. There are roughly 38,000 clones in the sample, none observed a single time. The sample was peripheral blood mononuclear cells. The receptors were gathered from a person between 18 and 75 years old in good health.

In its sample, this clone was seen many times. The part of the CDR3 DNA that was read is TGTGCCACCAGCAGAGGGACAGGGTACAATCAGCCC. Translating gives CATSRGTGYNQP. The whole CDR3 is CATSRGTGYNQPQHF. The chain carries TRBV15 and TRBJ1-5; 8 bases align to TRBD1. The read falls 3 residues short of the CDR3 end, and the missing part is taken from the germline J gene. The germline CDR1 and CDR2 sequences are LNHNV and YYDKDF (reference sequence). Trimming at V came to 1 base and at J to 3 bases, leaving 2 bases not matched to a gene. The CDR3 runs 15 residues.

Many counts were recorded for this clone. Coverage ceases 3 residues before the CDR3 finishes, and the germline J gene fills in the end. The J gene is TRBJ2-3, the V gene TRBV20-1; 9 bases are a match to TRBD2. The CDR3 runs to 16 residues. Germline assignment: CDR1 DFQATT and CDR2 SNEGSKA (reference sequence). Losses at the gene ends were 3 bases for V and 6 bases for J; bases not matched to a gene: 13. The sequenced part of the CDR3 DNA is TGCAGTGCTAGGCCCCTAGCGGGATATGGAGGTGATACG. This sequence encodes CSARPLAGYGGDT. The full CDR3 protein is CSARPLAGYGGDTQYF.

This clone was recorded many times. The CDR3 end lies 3 residues beyond the end of the read and is filled in from the germline J gene. The chain combines TRBV30 with TRBJ2-3; 8 positions match TRBD1. CDR3 size: 13 residues. Germline V gene lookup returns CDR1 GTSNPN and CDR2 SVGIG (reference sequence). This CDR3 is CAWDRGQGETQYF. CDR3 DNA (partial): TGTGCCTGGGACAGGGGCCAGGGGGAGACG.

This clone was detected ten times or more. Sequencing ends 3 residues short of the CDR3 end; the germline J gene provides the rest. The chain has TRBV5-4 and TRBJ2-2, with D possibly matching TRBD1 (5 bases). This CDR3 region has 15 residues. Germline V gene lookup returns CDR1 SGHNT and CDR2 YYREEE (reference sequence). The CDR3 DNA, read in part, is TGTGCCAGCAGCTCCAGGGATACACTATATTCACCG. As protein: CASSSRDTLYSP. The full CDR3 reads CASSSRDTLYSPLFF.

This clone was seen ten or more times. The sequenced fragment ends 3 residues before the CDR3 boundary, so the rest is inferred from the germline J gene. The chain couples TRBV7-3 to TRBJ2-3, with D unresolved. Between the trimmed V and J ends, which lost 2 bases and 3 bases, there was a span of 9 bases. Germline CDR1 is SGHTA and CDR2 is FQGTGA. This CDR3 spans 14 amino acids. The covered CDR3 bases are TGTGCCAGCAGCTTAGCCAGCGTTACAGATACG. Protein product: CASSLASVTDT. The CDR3 in full is CASSLASVTDTQYF.

In its sample, this clone was seen many times. The read stops 3 residues short of the end of the CDR3; the missing end is completed from the germline J gene. The chain employs TRBV19 and TRBJ2-7, with 16 bases that match TRBD2. With V trimmed by 6 bases and J by 1 base, 6 bases remained unmatched. CDR1 and CDR2 from the germline V gene are LNHDA and SQIVND (reference sequence). The CDR3 has 17 amino acids. The CDR3 is CASRSGLAGGESYEQYF. Partial CDR3 DNA: TGTGCCAGTAGATCGGGACTAGCGGGAGGGGAATCCTACGAG.

This clone has a count of ten or more. Coverage ceases 3 residues before the CDR3 finishes, and the germline J gene fills in the end. The chain combines TRBV7-9 with TRBJ1-2; 7 nucleotides agree with TRBD1. The CDR3 spans 13 residues. With V trimmed by 6 bases and J by 7 bases, 8 bases remained unmatched. Germline V gives CDR1 SEHNR, CDR2 FQNEAQ (reference sequence). The sequenced CDR3 bases are TGTGCCAGCAGGAACACAGGGGAGGGTGGC. Amino acids: CASRNTGEGG. The entire CDR3 is CASRNTGEGGYTF.

The table lists this clone with many counts. The read ends 3 residues shy of where the CDR3 ends; the end is completed using the germline J gene. This rearrangement joins TRBV7-2 to TRBJ2-5; tentative D call: TRBD2 (5 bases). The germline V gene has CDR1 SGHTA and CDR2 FQGNSA. CDR3 length: 13 residues. Trimming removed 3 bases from V and 5 bases from J, with 10 bases in between. Partial CDR3 DNA: TGTGCCAGCAGCTTCCGGGGAATGGAGACC. Protein sequence: CASSFRGMET. The CDR3, in full, reads CASSFRGMETQYF.

At least ten counts were recorded for this clone. The read gets to within 3 residues of the CDR3 end, and the germline J gene fills in the rest. The V call is TRBV29-1, the J call TRBJ1-1, with D perhaps TRBD1 (6 bases). V lost 7 bases to trimming and J lost 1 base, with 10 bases between them. The V gene's germline CDR1 is SQVTM and CDR2 ANQGSEA. The CDR3 is made up of 12 amino acids. CDR3 DNA, as far as it was read: TGCAGCGAGACGACAGGGAACACTGAA. This gives the protein CSETTGNTE. The full CDR3 protein reads CSETTGNTEAFF. Combining the CDR3 with reference TRBV29-1 and TRBJ1-1 gives the whole variable domain SAVISQKPSRDICQRGTSLTIQCQVDSQVTMMFWYRQQPGQSLTLIATANQGSEATYESGFVIDKFPISRPNLTFSTLTVSNMSPEDSSIYLCSETTGNTEAFFGQGTRLTVV.

This clone came up many times. The observed sequence ends 3 residues before the CDR3 terminus, with the missing tail filled in from the germline J gene. The chain couples TRBV30 to TRBJ2-3, with a tentative D call TRBD2 (6 bases). In germline, CDR1 is GTSNPN, CDR2 SVGIG (reference sequence). The CDR3 is 13 amino acids. Trimming left V 1 base short and J 4 bases short, with 9 bases between. The part of the CDR3 DNA that was read is TGTGCCTGGAGTGAGGTAGCGGCAGATACG. Its protein is CAWSEVAADT. The CDR3 reads in full as CAWSEVAADTQYF.

In its sample, this clone was seen many times. The CDR3 end lies 3 residues beyond the end of the read and is filled in from the germline J gene. This chain uses TRBV20-1 with TRBJ2-3; TRBD2 matches 7 bases. V lost 5 bases to trimming and J lost 2 bases; unmatched junction nucleotides: 4. Germline V CDR1 and CDR2: DFQATT, SNEGSKA (reference sequence). This CDR3 has 13 residues. The CDR3 spells CSAYRDYTDTQYF. The CDR3 DNA, read in part, is TGCAGTGCTTACCGGGACTACACAGATACG.

There are many counts of this clone. Coverage ceases 3 residues before the CDR3 finishes, and the germline J gene fills in the end. J is TRBJ1-1 and V is TRBV7-3; D possibly corresponds to TRBD1 (6 bases). The CDR3 has 16 amino acids. Germline V lookup: CDR1 SGHTA, CDR2 FQGTGA. The V gene lost 4 bases and the J gene lost 5 bases, with 20 bases spanning the gap. CDR3 DNA, as far as it was read: TGTGCCAGCAGCTCCTCGGGAGGGGGTGAGAAAACTGAA. This encodes CASSSSGGGEKTE. The complete CDR3 protein is CASSSSGGGEKTEAFF.

On this clone itself: Read coverage stops 3 residues before the CDR3 terminus; the germline J gene supplies the remainder. The chain joins TRBV30 to TRBJ2-2; D call uncertain. Germline loops: CDR1 GTSNPN, CDR2 SVGIG (reference sequence). The CDR3 sequence is 14 residues long. Partial CDR3 DNA: TGTGCCGCCTCCAGGAGCTCCTATAATTCACCG. Translation: CAASRSSYNSP. The entire CDR3 protein reads CAASRSSYNSPLFF.

There are many counts of this clone. The DNA ends 3 residues before the CDR3 does, and the rest of the CDR3 is filled in from the germline J gene. V is TRBV6-1 and J is TRBJ2-7; 9 bases map to TRBD1. There are 14 residues in the CDR3. V dropped 3 bases and J dropped 0; count of bases not matched to a gene: 0. CDR1 and CDR2 (germline): MNHNS, SASEGT. CDR3 residues: CASSETGGSYEQYF. The CDR3 DNA, read in part, is TGTGCCAGCAGTGAGACAGGGGGCTCCTACGAG.

In its sample, this clone was seen many times. The CDR3 end lies 3 residues beyond the end of the read and is filled in from the germline J gene. This chain uses TRBV9 with TRBJ2-3, with D tentatively TRBD2 (6 bases). The CDR3 consists of 12 residues. Germline V gene data show CDR1 as SGDLS and CDR2 as YYNGEE. The chain's CDR3 is CASSGNGGTQYF. The sequenced CDR3 bases are TGTGCCAGCAGCGGAAACGGGGGAACG.

This clone was recorded at least ten times. The read is 3 residues too short to cover the CDR3 end, so that end is filled in from the germline J gene. This sequence joins TRBV19 and TRBJ1-2, with TRBD1 matching over 10 bases. J was trimmed by 0 bases and V by 4 bases; bases with no gene match: 23. CDR3 length equals 22 residues. Germline CDR1 and CDR2: LNHDA and SQIVND (reference sequence). The CDR3 spells CASSTRTGTGASSTPPNYGYTF. The CDR3 DNA, read in part, is TGTGCCAGTAGTACGAGGACCGGGACAGGGGCCTCCTCAACTCCTCCTAACTATGGC.